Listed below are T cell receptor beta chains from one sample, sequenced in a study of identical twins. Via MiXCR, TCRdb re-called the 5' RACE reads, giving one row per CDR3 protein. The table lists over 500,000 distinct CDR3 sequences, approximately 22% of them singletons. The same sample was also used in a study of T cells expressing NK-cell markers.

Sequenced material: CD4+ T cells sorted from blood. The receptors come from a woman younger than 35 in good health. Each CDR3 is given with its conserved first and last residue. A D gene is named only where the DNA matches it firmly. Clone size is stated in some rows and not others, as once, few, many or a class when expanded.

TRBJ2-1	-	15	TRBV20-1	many	TGCAGTGCTTGGAACGGGCCGAGCTCCTACAATGAGCAGTTCTTC	CSAWNGPSSYNEQFF
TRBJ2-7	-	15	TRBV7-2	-	TGTGCCAGCAGCGCGCCGGGACTCACAACATACGAGCAGTACTTC	CASSAPGLTTYEQYF
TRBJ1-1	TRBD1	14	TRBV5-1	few	TGCGCCAGCAGCTCAACCGGGACAGGGATTGAAGCTTTCTTT	CASSSTGTGIEAFF
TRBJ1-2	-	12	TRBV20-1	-	TGCAGTGCCGATCGGCGGGTATATGGCTACACCTTC	CSADRRVYGYTF
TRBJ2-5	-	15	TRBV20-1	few	TGCAGTGCTATCTCCCACCGACGTACCCAAGAGACCCAGTACTTC	CSAISHRRTQETQYF
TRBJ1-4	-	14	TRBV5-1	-	TGCGCCAGCAGCAGAGACGGAGGCTATGAAAAACTGTTTTTT	CASSRDGGYEKLFF
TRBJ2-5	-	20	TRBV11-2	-	TGTGCCAGCAGCTTAGATCTCTCAGTTCGGAGGGGGGCCTATCAAGAGACCCAGTACTTC	CASSLDLSVRRGAYQETQYF
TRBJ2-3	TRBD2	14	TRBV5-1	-	TGCGCCAGCAGCTGGGTCGGGGGGGCAGATACGCAGTATTTT	CASSWVGGADTQYF
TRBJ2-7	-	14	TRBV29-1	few	TGCAGCGTAGGAAGCGGGTCCTGGGTAGGCGAGCAGTACTTC	CSVGSGSWVGEQYF
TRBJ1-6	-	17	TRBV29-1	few	TGCAGCGCCCCAAAAGGGGGAAGTAGCTCCTATAATTCACCCCTCCACTTT	CSAPKGGSSSYNSPLHF
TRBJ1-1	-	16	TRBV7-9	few	TGTGCCAGCAGCTTATCGGGGGGCGGCGCGGGCACTGAAGCTTTCTTT	CASSLSGGGAGTEAFF
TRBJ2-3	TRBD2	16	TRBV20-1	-	TGCAGTGCTGGTTCCGACTTAGCGGGGGGTCCAGATACGCAGTATTTT	CSAGSDLAGGPDTQYF
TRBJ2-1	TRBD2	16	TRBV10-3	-	TGTGCCATCGGGGGGACTAGCGGGAGGTATGGCAATGAGCAGTTCTTC	CAIGGTSGRYGNEQFF
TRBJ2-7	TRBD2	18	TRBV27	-	TGTGCCAGCAGCCGGGGACTAGCGGGAGGCTCCCCAGCCCACGAGCAGTACTTC	CASSRGLAGGSPAHEQYF
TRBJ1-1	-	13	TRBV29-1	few	TGCAGCGTCCGCGGGACATTGAACACTGAAGCTTTCTTT	CSVRGTLNTEAFF
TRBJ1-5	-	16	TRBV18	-	TGTGCCAGCTCCCACCGGATTGGTAGCGACAATCAGCCCCAGCATTTT	CASSHRIGSDNQPQHF
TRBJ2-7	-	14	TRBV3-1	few	TGTGCCAGCAGCCAAATCCCACAAACCTACGAGCAGTACTTC	CASSQIPQTYEQYF
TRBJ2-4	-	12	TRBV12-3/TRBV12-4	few	TGTGCCAGCAGCCAAGGACGGCGTAATACGGACTTC	CASSQGRRNTDF
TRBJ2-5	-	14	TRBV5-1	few	TGCGCCAATCCCGGTTTGGAGATAGAAGAGACCCAGTACTTC	CANPGLEIEETQYF
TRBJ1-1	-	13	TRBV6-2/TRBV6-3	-	TGTGCCAGCAGTTACCGTTCCCCCACTGAAGCTTTCTTT	CASSYRSPTEAFF
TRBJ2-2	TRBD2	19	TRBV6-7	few	TGTGCCAGCAGTCAAGGGAGGATGGGACTAGGTCGTATTACCGGGGAGCTGTTTTTT	CASSQGRMGLGRITGELFF
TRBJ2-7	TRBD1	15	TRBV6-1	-	TGTGCCAGCAGGGCTGGTGGACAGGGTACCTACGAGCAGTACTTC	CASRAGGQGTYEQYF
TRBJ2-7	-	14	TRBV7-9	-	TGTGCCAGCAGCCCCTTAGGCCCCTTCTACGAGCAGTACTTC	CASSPLGPFYEQYF
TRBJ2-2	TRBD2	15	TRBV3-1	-	TGTGCCAGCAGCCAAGAAGGGAGGGTTCATCGGGAGCTGTTTTTT	CASSQEGRVHRELFF
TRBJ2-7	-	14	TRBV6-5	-	TGTGCCAGCAGTTCCCCGGGCACTAGCTACGAGCAGTACTTC	CASSSPGTSYEQYF
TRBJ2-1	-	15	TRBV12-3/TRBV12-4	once	TGTGCCAGCAGCCCCCCAACGAGGGTGGGTAATGAGCAGTTCTTC	CASSPPTRVGNEQFF
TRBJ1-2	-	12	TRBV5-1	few	TGCGCCAGCAGCTGGGAATCCTATGGCTACACCTTC	CASSWESYGYTF
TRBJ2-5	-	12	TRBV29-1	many	TGCAGCGTGTCTGAAACCCAAGAGACCCAGTACTTC	CSVSETQETQYF
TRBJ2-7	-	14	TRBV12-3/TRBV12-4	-	TGTGCCAGCAGTTTAGCGATGGGACCATACGAGCAGTACTTC	CASSLAMGPYEQYF
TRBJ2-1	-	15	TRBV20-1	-	TGCAGTGCTAGAGACGGGGCGTCTGGCCACAATGAGCAGTTCTTC	CSARDGASGHNEQFF